A single sample gave rise to the 17 T cell receptor beta chains below, sequenced in a study of sequential checkpoint blockade in melanoma. Treatment denoted: randomized to nivolumab then ipilimumab (arm A) or the reverse (arm B). Sequencing used immunoSEQ multiplex PCR; TCRdb keeps in-frame clones, though not all of them. Among some 9,400 clones listed, 50% to 75% were seen once. The material sequenced was CD8+ T cells sorted from blood (inferred from file names), taken from a patient given nivolumab and ipilimumab in sequence. The receptors were gathered from a human donor with melanoma.

The chain recombines TRBV27 with TRBJ2-1, with D perhaps TRBD2 (6 bases). This CDR3 contains 14 residues. CDR1 is MNHEY, CDR2 SMNVEV, per germline (reference sequence). V lost 3 bases and J 2 bases, leaving 8 bases between the germline ends. The CDR3 DNA sequence: TGTGCCAGCAGTTTTGTAGCGGCCTACAATGAGCAGTTCTTC. This codes for CASSFVAAYNEQFF.

V gene TRBV2 combines with J gene TRBJ1-2; D perhaps matches TRBD1 (6 bases). V gave up 8 bases and J gave up 5 bases, with 18 bases separating them. From germline, CDR1 is SNHLY and CDR2 FYNNEI. CDR3 length: 14 residues. CDR3 coding DNA: TGTGCCAGCTCCGAGGGGCAGAGGGGGTATGGCTACACCTTC. Protein: CASSEGQRGYGYTF.

Judged by abundance, this clone is medium-sized. The sample has other DNA sequences that encode this CDR3 too. The gene calls are TRBV5-6 and TRBJ2-1; 9 nucleotides line up with TRBD1. This CDR3 spans 15 amino acids. Germline-derived CDR1 and CDR2 are SGHDT and YYEEEE. With V trimmed by 2 bases and J by 2 bases, 2 bases remained unmatched. The CDR3 region has the DNA TGTGCCAGCAGCTTTGGGGACAGGGCCTACAATGAGCAGTTCTTC. Its translation is CASSFGDRAYNEQFF. The full variable domain, with the rest looked up from reference TRBV5-6 and TRBJ2-1, is DAGVTQSPTHLIKTRGQQVTLRCSPKSGHDTVSWYQQALGQGPQFIFQYYEEEERQRGNFPDRFSGHQFPNYSSELNVNALLLGDSALYLCASSFGDRAYNEQFFGPGTRLTVL.

The V call is TRBV6-4, the J call TRBJ2-3, with 10 bases matching TRBD1. Germline CDR1 MRHNA, CDR2 SNTAGT. V was pared by 0 bases and J by 4 bases, with 1 base of the junction left unmatched. This CDR3 is built from 15 residues. CDR3 sequence (DNA): TGTGCCAGCAGTGACTCGACAGGGGGCGCAGATACGCAGTATTTT. It specifies CASSDSTGGADTQYF.

J is TRBJ1-2 and V is TRBV9; no definite D call. CDR1 and CDR2 from the germline V gene are SGDLS and YYNGEE. V was pared by 4 bases and J by 0 bases, with 10 bases between. The CDR3 totals 14 residues. The CDR3 nucleotides read TGTGCCAGCAGCCCCCGCGGGGCTAACTATGGCTACACCTTC. Amino acid sequence: CASSPRGANYGYTF.

The chain links TRBV4-2 to TRBJ1-5, with D possibly matching TRBD1 (6 bases). Looked up from germline, CDR1 is LGHNA and CDR2 is YNFKEQ. This CDR3 is 16 amino acids long. The germline V and J ends were trimmed by 3 bases and 5 bases, with 17 bases remaining between them. CDR3 protein: CASSHHIGQPDQPQHF. The CDR3 coding sequence is TGTGCCAGCAGCCACCATATCGGACAGCCCGATCAGCCCCAGCATTTT.

The genes are TRBV19 and TRBJ1-5, with 7 bases fitting TRBD1. The V gene end was trimmed by 3 bases and the J gene end by 0 bases; junction bases not matched to a gene: 5. The germline CDR1 and CDR2 sequences are LNHDA and SQIVND (reference sequence). This CDR3 has 16 amino acids. CDR3 DNA: TGTGCCAGTAGTATTGGGACAGCTTATAGCAATCAGCCCCAGCATTTT. This encodes CASSIGTAYSNQPQHF.

The chain joins TRBV4-2 to TRBJ1-1; 7 nucleotides line up with TRBD1. The CDR3 contains 16 residues. V was clipped by 1 base and J by 2 bases; unmatched bases: 7. Germline lookup yields CDR1 LGHNA and CDR2 YNFKEQ. The chain's CDR3 is CASSQATGDINTEAFF. In DNA form, the CDR3 reads TGTGCCAGCAGCCAAGCCACAGGGGATATTAACACTGAAGCTTTCTTT.

This clone came up once. The V gene is TRBV30, the J gene TRBJ2-5; 9 nucleotides align to TRBD1. The CDR3 sequence is 14 residues long. Germline V lookup: CDR1 GTSNPN, CDR2 SVGIG (reference sequence). Losses at the gene ends were 3 bases for V and 5 bases for J; bases not matched to a gene: 7. This CDR3 is CAWSDRGGRETQYF. The CDR3 DNA reads TGTGCCTGGAGCGACAGGGGGGGGAGGGAGACCCAGTACTTC.

This clone showed up just a few times. The V and J genes are TRBV7-3 and TRBJ1-1; maybe TRBD1 (5 bases). CDR1 is SGHTA and CDR2 is FQGTGA in the germline V gene. Trimming pared 2 bases from V and 4 bases from J, leaving 11 bases between. The CDR3 length is 14 residues. The CDR3 loop is CASSLVDTVTEAFF. The CDR3 DNA sequence: TGTGCCAGCAGCTTAGTGGACACGGTCACTGAAGCTTTCTTT.

In this sample, this clone turned up once. This chain's CDR3 is CASSIFGTSGGAKDTQYF. CDR3 DNA sequence: TGTGCCAGTAGTATCTTCGGGACTAGCGGGGGGGCGAAAGATACGCAGTATTTT. The chain joins TRBV19 to TRBJ2-3; 16 bases are shared with TRBD2. Unmatched junction bases numbered 8, after V lost 3 bases and J lost 5 bases. The CDR3 runs to 18 residues. The germline V gene encodes CDR1 LNHDA and CDR2 SQIVND (reference sequence).

V is TRBV5-1 and J is TRBJ1-5; D uncertain. V was trimmed by 3 bases and J by 0 bases, leaving 7 bases between them. CDR1 is SGHRS and CDR2 is YFSETQ in the germline V gene. The CDR3 loop spans 14 amino acids. CDR3 DNA: TGCGCCAGCAGCTACGGGTATAGCAATCAGCCCCAGCATTTT. Protein product: CASSYGYSNQPQHF.

This clone was recorded a few times. This chain joins TRBV30 and TRBJ1-5; no clear D gene. Germline CDR1 and CDR2: GTSNPN and SVGIG (reference sequence). The CDR3 has 13 residues. The ends were cut back, 5 bases at V and 0 bases at J, with 8 bases in the middle. Written as DNA, the CDR3 is TGTGCCTGGTCATCCTATAGCAATCAGCCCCAGCATTTT. Translation: CAWSSYSNQPQHF.

The gene calls are TRBV28 and TRBJ2-1, with TRBD2 identical over 11 bases. This CDR3 has 16 amino acids. The germline V gene has CDR1 MDHEN and CDR2 SYDVKM. V was clipped by 2 bases and J by 6 bases; unmatched bases: 6. The CDR3, as DNA: TGTGCCAGCAGTTTAGCTAGCGGGGGGCCTATCAATGAGCAGTTCTTC. Protein: CASSLASGGPINEQFF.

The rearrangement joins TRBV7-2 to TRBJ2-3; 11 nucleotides match TRBD1. CDR1 SGHTA and CDR2 FQGNSA come from the germline V gene. CDR3 length equals 15 residues. V lost 3 bases to trimming and J lost 4 bases; unmatched junction nucleotides: 3. DNA for the CDR3: TGTGCCAGCAGCTTCCGGGACAGGGGGTCAGATACGCAGTATTTT. Its translation: CASSFRDRGSDTQYF.

The chain links TRBV27 to TRBJ1-1, with D possibly TRBD1 on 5 matching bases. V gave up 6 bases and J gave up 4 bases, with 9 bases separating them. CDR3 length: 12 amino acids. Germline V gene data show CDR1 as MNHEY and CDR2 as SMNVEV (reference sequence). The CDR3 region has the DNA TGTGCCAGCAGCGGAGGGGTCACTGAAGCTTTCTTT. Protein sequence: CASSGGVTEAFF.

The gene calls are TRBV27 and TRBJ2-2; 7 nucleotides agree with TRBD1. Germline trimming cut 6 bases from V and 4 bases from J; bases unmatched to any gene: 8. CDR3 length: 15 amino acids. Germline V gene sequence: CDR1 MNHEY, CDR2 SMNVEV (reference sequence). CDR3 sequence reads: CASSRGWVGTGELFF. For the CDR3, the DNA is TGTGCCAGCAGCAGGGGGTGGGTGGGCACCGGGGAGCTGTTTTTT.